This TCR beta chain is from a study of blood T cell repertoires in COVID-19. On the study more broadly: COVID-19 samples collected from the United States, Italy and Spain covered acute and convalescent phases. The cDNA or gDNA used as material had been derived from T cells, B-cell-depleted T cells, or PBMCs.

In the authors' workflow: Amplification of reference gene primers provided the estimated nucleated cell counts. Libraries were prepared by immunoSEQ multiplex PCR; TCRdb keeps only in-frame clonotypes and omits some of them. Clone size and the V and J calls come from that table; the DNA yielded D and trimming. The sample contains roughly 52,000 clones, 65% to 85% of which appear only once. It was during active infection that Seattle patients were enrolled and then longitudinally followed. This CDR3 contains 13 residues. Germline V gene data show CDR1 as LNHDA and CDR2 as SQIVND (reference sequence). The ends were cut back, 5 bases at V and 5 bases at J, with 12 bases in the middle.

Specimen: peripheral blood. This chain links TRBV19 with TRBJ2-5; D uncertain. This receptor was identified in an older man with COVID-19, enrolled during active disease. The CDR3 spells CASSDTGFETQYF. The CDR3 region has the DNA TGTGCCAGTAGTGACACTGGGTTCGAGACCCAGTACTTC. Full variable domain (missing parts from reference TRBV19 and TRBJ2-5): DGGITQSPKYLFRKEGQNVTLSCEQNLNHDAMYWYRQDPGQGLRLIYYSQIVNDFQKGDIAEGYSVSREKKESFPLTVTSAQKNPTAFYLCASSDTGFETQYFGPGTRLLVL.